The 9 T cell receptor beta chains given below trace back to one sample, sequenced in a study of cytomegalovirus exposure and HLA in healthy donors. The assay was immunoSEQ multiplex PCR, and TCRdb's table has in-frame clones only and misses some. The sample has fewer than 200,000 clones; 85% to 90% are singletons. Sequences were obtained from PBMCs. Receptors originate from a woman aged 25-40 years in good health and CMV-seronegative.

The chain has TRBV19 and TRBJ2-3; D is unclear. Per the germline V gene, CDR1 is LNHDA and CDR2 is SQIVND (reference sequence). The CDR3 is made up of 13 amino acids. The ends were cut back, 5 bases at V and 0 bases at J, with 6 bases in the middle. CDR3 nucleotide sequence: TGTGCCAGTAGTCGTCTTAGCACAGATACGCAGTATTTT. Encoded protein: CASSRLSTDTQYF.

The V call is TRBV9, the J call TRBJ1-1; no firm D call. Trimming took 7 bases from V and 4 from J, leaving 11 bases between them. CDR1 is SGDLS and CDR2 is YYNGEE in the germline V gene. This CDR3 is built from 12 residues. The chain's CDR3 is CASGGLSTEAFF. The CDR3 region has the DNA TGTGCCAGCGGAGGGCTGAGCACTGAAGCTTTCTTT.

CDR3 DNA sequence: TGTGCCAGCAGCTCCCCGAGTTTCTACGAGCAGTACTTC. This translates into CASSSPSFYEQYF. The chain has TRBV7-8 and TRBJ2-7; no reliable D call. The CDR3 consists of 13 residues. V was cut by 4 bases and J by 3 bases, with 10 bases left in between. CDR1 SGHVS and CDR2 FQNEAQ come from the germline V gene.

V is TRBV11-3 and J is TRBJ2-1; 7 nucleotides match TRBD1. CDR1 and CDR2 from the germline V gene are SGHNT and YENEEA. The V and J ends lost 5 bases and 8 bases, in that order; junction bases with no gene match: 9. This CDR3 contains 14 residues. CDR3 bases: TGTGCCAGCAGCCCCGGGACAGTGAACGATGAGCAGTTCTTC. Its protein is CASSPGTVNDEQFF. Supplemented by reference TRBV11-3 and TRBJ2-1, the full variable domain reads EAGVVQSPRYKIIEKKQPVAFWCNPISGHNTLYWYLQNLGQGPELLIRYENEEAVDDSQLPKDRFSAERLKGVDSTLKIQPAELGDSAVYLCASSPGTVNDEQFFGPGTRLTVL.

A single count supports this clone. The rearrangement uses TRBV6-5 and TRBJ2-7, with D perhaps given as TRBD1 or TRBD2 (6 bases each). The CDR3 length is 13 residues. Trimming took 6 bases from V and 3 from J, leaving 12 bases between them. Germline CDR1 is MNHEY and CDR2 is SVGAGI. The CDR3 spells CASRVRGGYEQYF. The CDR3, as DNA: TGTGCCAGCAGAGTCAGGGGAGGCTACGAGCAGTACTTC.

This sequence joins TRBV18 and TRBJ1-2; D not resolved. The V gene lost 1 base and the J gene lost 0 bases, with 15 bases spanning the gap. The germline V gene has CDR1 KGHSH and CDR2 LQKENI. The CDR3 is 17 amino acids. The CDR3 bases are TGTGCCAGCTCACCACGGGCGGACGGCCGAGCTAACTATGGCTACACCTTC. Its protein product is CASSPRADGRANYGYTF.

CDR3 sequence: CATSTTSGRGEKLFF. CDR3 sequence (DNA): TGTGCCACCAGCACAACTTCGGGCAGGGGTGAAAAACTGTTTTTT. The chain employs TRBV15 and TRBJ1-4; possibly TRBD1 for D (6 bases). V gave up 4 bases and J gave up 7 bases, with 16 bases separating them. This CDR3 is built from 15 residues. The germline CDR1 and CDR2 sequences are LNHNV and YYDKDF (reference sequence). Combining the CDR3 with reference TRBV15 and TRBJ1-4 gives the whole variable domain DAMVIQNPRYQVTQFGKPVTLSCSQTLNHNVMYWYQQKSSQAPKLLFHYYDKDFNNEADTPDNFQSRRPNTSFCFLDIRSPGLGDTAMYLCATSTTSGRGEKLFFGSGTQLSVL.

This chain uses TRBV18 with TRBJ2-7; a possible D gene is TRBD2 (6 bases). CDR1 and CDR2 (germline): KGHSH, LQKENI. V dropped 5 bases and J dropped 5 bases, with 13 bases sitting between them. This CDR3 spans 13 amino acids. CDR3 coding DNA: TGTGCCAGCTCATACGGAGGGAGTGACGAGCAGTACTTC. As protein: CASSYGGSDEQYF.

The V and J genes are TRBV29-1 and TRBJ1-2; TRBD1 is a possible D gene (6 bases). The germline gives CDR1 SQVTM, CDR2 ANQGSEA. The ends were cut back, 6 bases at V and 6 bases at J, with 14 bases in the middle. The CDR3 is made up of 12 amino acids. This chain's CDR3 is CSVTTGSDGYTF. CDR3 nucleotides: TGCAGCGTCACAACAGGGTCGGATGGCTACACCTTC.